The sequence of this T cell receptor (beta chain) was determined in a study of shared T cell receptors in the human thymus. Only in-frame clones appear in the TCRdb table, and some are missing; sequencing was by immunoSEQ multiplex PCR. Among more than 300,000 clones, 95% were seen once, and the ten largest hold 0.015% to 0.02%. From germline, CDR1 is MGHRA and CDR2 YSYEKL. Germline trimming cut 3 bases from V and 4 bases from J; bases unmatched to any gene: 10. The CDR3 runs 16 residues. The V call is TRBV4-1, the J call TRBJ1-2; TRBD1 agrees at 8 bases. This sequence was found in a human donor. Sequenced: thymocytes. The CDR3 loop is CASSHNPGQEFYGYTF. Here the CDR3 DNA reads TGCGCCAGCAGCCACAATCCGGGACAGGAGTTCTATGGCTACACCTTC.